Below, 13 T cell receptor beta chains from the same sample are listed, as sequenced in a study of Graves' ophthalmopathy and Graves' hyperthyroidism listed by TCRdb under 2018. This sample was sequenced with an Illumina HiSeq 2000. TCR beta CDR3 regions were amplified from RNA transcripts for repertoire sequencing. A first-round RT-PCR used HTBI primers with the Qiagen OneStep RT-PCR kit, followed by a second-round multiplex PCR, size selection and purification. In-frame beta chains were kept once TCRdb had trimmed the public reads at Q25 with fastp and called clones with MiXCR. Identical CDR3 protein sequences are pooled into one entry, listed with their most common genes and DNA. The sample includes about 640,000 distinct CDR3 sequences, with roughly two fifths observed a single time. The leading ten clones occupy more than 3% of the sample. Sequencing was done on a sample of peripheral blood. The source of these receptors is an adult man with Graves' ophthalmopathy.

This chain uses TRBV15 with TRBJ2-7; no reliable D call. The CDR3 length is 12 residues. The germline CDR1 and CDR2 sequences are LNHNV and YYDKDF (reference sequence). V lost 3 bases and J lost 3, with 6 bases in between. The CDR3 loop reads CATSSENYEQYF. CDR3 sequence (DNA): TGTGCCACCAGCAGTGAAAACTACGAGCAGTACTTC.

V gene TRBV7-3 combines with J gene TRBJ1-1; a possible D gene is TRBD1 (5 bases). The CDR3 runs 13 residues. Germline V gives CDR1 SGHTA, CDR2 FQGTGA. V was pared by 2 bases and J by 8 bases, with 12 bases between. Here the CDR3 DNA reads TGTGCCAGCAGCTTAGCAGCCAGGGCGGAAGCTTTCTTT. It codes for CASSLAARAEAFF.

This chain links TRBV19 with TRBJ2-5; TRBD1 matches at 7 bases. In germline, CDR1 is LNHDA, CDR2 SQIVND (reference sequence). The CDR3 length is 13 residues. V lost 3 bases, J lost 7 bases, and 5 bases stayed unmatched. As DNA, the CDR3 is TGTGCCAGTAGTATTTACAGGGGTAGGACCCAGTACTTC. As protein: CASSIYRGRTQYF.

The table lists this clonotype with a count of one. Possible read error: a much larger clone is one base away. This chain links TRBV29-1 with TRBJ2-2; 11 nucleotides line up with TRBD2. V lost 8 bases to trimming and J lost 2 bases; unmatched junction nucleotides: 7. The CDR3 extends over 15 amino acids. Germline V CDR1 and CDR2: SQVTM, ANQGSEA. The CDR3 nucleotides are TGCAGCACCGAAGGGACTAGCGGTAACACCGGGGAGCTGTTTTTT. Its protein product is CSTEGTSGNTGELFF.

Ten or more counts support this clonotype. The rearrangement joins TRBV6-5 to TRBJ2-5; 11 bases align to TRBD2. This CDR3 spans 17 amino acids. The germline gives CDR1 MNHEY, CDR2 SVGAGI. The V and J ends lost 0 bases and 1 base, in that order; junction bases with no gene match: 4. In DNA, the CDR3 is TGTGCCAGCAGTTACTCGTCTGGGACTAGCGGCCAAGAGACCCAGTACTTC. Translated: CASSYSSGTSGQETQYF.

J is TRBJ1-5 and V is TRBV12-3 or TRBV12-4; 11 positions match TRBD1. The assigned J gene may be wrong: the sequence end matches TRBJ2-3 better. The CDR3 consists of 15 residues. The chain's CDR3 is CASSGTGGGNQPQYF. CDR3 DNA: TGTGCCAGCAGTGGGACAGGGGGTGGCAATCAGCCCCAGTATTTT.

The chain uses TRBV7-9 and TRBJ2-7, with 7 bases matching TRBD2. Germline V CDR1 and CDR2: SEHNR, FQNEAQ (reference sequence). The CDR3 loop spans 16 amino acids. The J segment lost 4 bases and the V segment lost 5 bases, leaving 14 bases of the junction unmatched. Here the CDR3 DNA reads TGTGCCAGCAGCCTGGGACTGACGGGAGCGGGGTACGAGCAGTACTTC. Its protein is CASSLGLTGAGYEQYF.

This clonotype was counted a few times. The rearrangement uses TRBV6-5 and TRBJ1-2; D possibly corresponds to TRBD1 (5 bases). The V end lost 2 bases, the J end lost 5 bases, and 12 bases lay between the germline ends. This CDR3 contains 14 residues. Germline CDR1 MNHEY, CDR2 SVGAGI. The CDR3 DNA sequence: TGTGCCAGCAGTTACAACCAGGGAGATTATGGCTACACCTTC. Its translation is CASSYNQGDYGYTF.

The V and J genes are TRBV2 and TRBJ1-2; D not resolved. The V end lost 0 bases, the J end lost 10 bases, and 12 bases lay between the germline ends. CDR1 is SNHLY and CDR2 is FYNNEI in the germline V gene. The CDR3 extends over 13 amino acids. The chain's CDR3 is CASSEARATYYTF. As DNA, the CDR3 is TGTGCCAGCAGTGAAGCGAGGGCAACTTACTACACCTTC. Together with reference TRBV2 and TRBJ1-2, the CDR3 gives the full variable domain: EPEVTQTPSHQVTQMGQEVILRCVPISNHLYFYWYRQILGQKVEFLVSFYNNEISEKSEIFDDQFSVERPDGSNFTLKIRSTKLEDSAMYFCASSEARATYYTFGSGTRLTVV.

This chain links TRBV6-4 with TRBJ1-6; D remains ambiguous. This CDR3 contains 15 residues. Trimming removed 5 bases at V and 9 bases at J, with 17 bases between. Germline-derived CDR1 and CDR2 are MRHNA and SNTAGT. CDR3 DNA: TGTGCCAGCAGTTCCCTCCCTCTAAGTGGTTCACCCCTCCACTTT. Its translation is CASSSLPLSGSPLHF.

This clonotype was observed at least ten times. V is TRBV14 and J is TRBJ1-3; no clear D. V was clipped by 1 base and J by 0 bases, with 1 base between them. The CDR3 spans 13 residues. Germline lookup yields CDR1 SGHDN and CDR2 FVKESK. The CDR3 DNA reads TGTGCCAGCAGCCAAGTCTCTGGAAACACCATATATTTT. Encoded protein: CASSQVSGNTIYF.

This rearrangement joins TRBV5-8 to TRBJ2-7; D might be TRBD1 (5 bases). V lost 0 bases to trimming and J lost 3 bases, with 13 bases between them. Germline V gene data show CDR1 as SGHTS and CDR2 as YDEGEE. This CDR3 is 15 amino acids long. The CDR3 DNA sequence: TGTGCCAGCAGCTTGGACGGCAGGGTAAACTACGAGCAGTACTTC. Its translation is CASSLDGRVNYEQYF.

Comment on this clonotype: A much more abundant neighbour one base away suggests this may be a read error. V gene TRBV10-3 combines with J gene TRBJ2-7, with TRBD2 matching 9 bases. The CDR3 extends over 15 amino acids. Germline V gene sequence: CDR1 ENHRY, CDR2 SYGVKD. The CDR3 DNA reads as TGTGCCAGCAGTTACTCGGCTAGCGGGGTCTACGAGCAGTACTTC. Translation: CASSYSASGVYEQYF.